This entry concerns a single T cell receptor (beta chain). The clone's antigen remains unknown. No per-base quality is available; no much larger clone lies one base away. The collaborating institutions used their own protocols to collect whole blood in K2EDTA tubes. For TCRbeta analysis, collaborator samples were shipped as frozen whole blood, as isolated PBMCs, or as DNA extracted from either sample type. The data belong to a study of blood T cell repertoires in COVID-19 (TCRdb year 2020). Background for the entire study: Samples from collaborators originated in the United States, Italy and Spain and spanned both the acute and convalescent phases of COVID-19. The material from the prospective study consisted of cDNA or gDNA derived from T cells, B-cell-depleted T cells, or PBMCs. The dataset comprised deeply sampled blood TCRbeta repertoires from subjects exposed to, actively infected with, or recovered from COVID-19. A freely available public database, intended as a resource for researchers studying the immune response to SARS-CoV-2, is where the repertoires were released. Sample metadata almost always included a de-identified subject ID, COVID-19 status, age in years and sex. Samples were obtained from the ongoing ImmuneRACE study (first 160 participants) and from 1,254 subjects provided by 6 global collaborators. Where available, HLA class I and class II types were taken from metadata supplied by the sample provider and were not determined by assay-based typing. What the study reported, not specific to this receptor: Clinical and demographic metadata were provided uncurated, with the amount varying by source and participant.

Taken from the germline V gene, the CDR1 and CDR2 loops are SGHRS and YFSETQ. The V end loses 7 bases and the J end loses 6 bases, and a stretch of 16 bases separates them. The CDR3 contains 14 residues, cysteine and phenylalanine counted. Kept here is only the CDR3 DNA, which spans 42 bases and is read in frame from base 1. TCRbeta CDR3 regions were amplified from genomic DNA using the immunoSEQ Assay, a bias-controlled multiplex PCR. As for how the authors treated the data: The number of nucleated cells in each sample was estimated from the amplification of reference gene primers within the assay. To quantify the absolute abundance of each unique TCRbeta CDR3 rearrangement, sequence reads were collapsed and filtered. For each sample, productive Simpson clonality was calculated as the square root of Simpson's diversity index across productive rearrangements. Imported from immuneACCESS, the table was reduced by TCRdb to in-frame sequences with V and J called. These copies leave out some clones; in studies compared against another copy, an unresolved V gene accounts for under half, and the cause of the remainder is not known. The V and J calls and clone size are taken from that table; D and trimming were inferred from the DNA. The sample records 150,000 to 200,000 clones, 88% of which are singletons. The ten top clones hold under 6.5% of the sample.

The V gene is TRBV5-1 and the J gene is TRBJ2-2, with a tentative D gene TRBD1 over 7 matching bases. The TCR originated in a man aged 40-55 years with active or convalescent COVID-19. The sequenced material came from peripheral blood. The base sequence is TGCGCCAGCGCGCGGGAAGGGGGCCCCGGGGAGCTGTTTTTT. Its product reads: CASAREGGPGELFF. The entire variable domain, with the stretches around the CDR3 drawn from the reference TRBV5-1 and TRBJ2-2 proteins, is KAGVTQTPRYLIKTRGQQVTLSCSPISGHRSVSWYQQTPGQGLQFLFEYFSETQRNKGNFPGRFSGRQFSNSRSEMNVSTLELGDSALYLCASAREGGPGELFFGEGSRLTVL.